The 17 T cell receptor beta chains reported below all come from one sample, sequenced in a study of CD8+CD57+ T cells in acquired aplastic anemia. Template material for TCR beta VDJ and CDR3 profiling consisted of genomic DNA. Using its own MiXCR run on the reads, TCRdb lists one record per CDR3 protein. The sample lists hundreds of thousands of distinct CDR3 sequences; 65% to 90% were seen once. The sequenced patients had an expansion of CD8+CD57+ cells seen by flow cytometry. Sample: sorted CD4+, CD8+, or CD8+CD57+ T cells (not recorded which) from PBMCs. The receptors derive from a human donor with aplastic anemia.

In this sample, this clonotype turned up many times. The chain has TRBV7-6 and TRBJ2-3; TRBD2 matches 8 bases. Trimming removed 5 bases from V and 2 bases from J; junction bases left unmatched: 6. The CDR3 sequence is 15 residues long. Per germline, CDR1 SGHVS and CDR2 FNYEAQ. CDR3 DNA: TGTGCCAGCAGCCCTCGGACTAGCCCCACAGATACGCAGTATTTT. Its translation: CASSPRTSPTDTQYF.

Only a few counts were recorded for this clonotype. The chain links TRBV6-4 to TRBJ2-7; 8 bases are a match to TRBD1. Looked up from germline, CDR1 is MRHNA and CDR2 is SNTAGT. Unmatched junction bases numbered 13, after V lost 6 bases and J lost 6 bases. The length of the CDR3 is 15 residues. The CDR3 reads CASRQGQANLAEQYV. The CDR3 coding sequence is TGTGCCAGCAGACAGGGACAGGCGAACCTGGCCGAGCAGTACGTC.

The V and J genes are TRBV29-1 and TRBJ2-5; no firm D call. The CDR3 length is 13 residues. V gave up 4 bases and J gave up 1 base, with 10 bases separating them. Germline values: CDR1 SQVTM, CDR2 ANQGSEA. The CDR3 is CSVGRRTQETQYF. Here the CDR3 DNA reads TGCAGCGTTGGTCGGCGGACCCAAGAGACCCAGTACTTC.

The chain has TRBV7-9 and TRBJ1-4, with D possibly TRBD1 on 5 matching bases. From germline, CDR1 is SEHNR and CDR2 FQNEAQ (reference sequence). The CDR3 runs to 18 residues. The ends were cut back, 0 bases at V and 5 bases at J, with 19 bases in the middle. CDR3 amino acids: CASSLAGSYGARNEKLFF. DNA of the CDR3: TGTGCCAGCAGCTTAGCGGGTAGCTACGGGGCGAGGAATGAAAAACTGTTTTTT.

On this clonotype: The limits of the CDR3 on the DNA are not certain, so only TCRdb's listed CDR3 is given. The chain couples TRBV7-2 to TRBJ2-3; TRBD1 was called by the table and not checked on the DNA. The CDR3 has 14 residues if both end residues are counted. Germline V gives CDR1 SGHTA, CDR2 FQGNSA. The chain's CDR3 is CASSWGRGSNYGYF.

This chain uses TRBV7-9 with TRBJ2-7; D perhaps matches TRBD2 (7 bases). Germline V gives CDR1 SEHNR, CDR2 FQNEAQ (reference sequence). The CDR3 has 16 residues. V gave up 2 bases and J gave up 0 bases, with 14 bases separating them. The CDR3 reads CASSLRGADSSYEQYF. The CDR3 bases are TGTGCCAGCAGCTTACGGGGGGCGGACAGCTCCTACGAGCAGTACTTC.

In this sample, this clonotype turned up many times. This rearrangement joins TRBV6-5 to TRBJ2-1, with D tentatively TRBD1 or TRBD2 (5 bases each). Germline CDR1 and CDR2: MNHEY and SVGAGI. The CDR3 is 13 amino acids. Trimming cost V 5 bases and J 15 bases, with 20 bases left between them. CDR3 residues: CASSATISGTSFF. CDR3 coding DNA: TGTGCCAGCAGTGCCACAATTTCGGGGACGTCGTTCTTC.

This clonotype showed up just a few times. This chain joins TRBV19 and TRBJ2-1; 7 nucleotides match TRBD2. Germline assignment: CDR1 LNHDA and CDR2 SQIVND (reference sequence). The ends lost 1 base at V and 15 bases at J; junction bases unmatched: 18. The CDR3 covers 16 residues. Here the CDR3 reads CASSIASGAYNEQLFF. The CDR3 nucleotides read TGTGCCAGTAGTATAGCTAGCGGAGCCTACAATGAGCAGTTGTTCTTC.

Comments on this clonotype: Germline is not matched at one junction end, which may reflect a read error. The chain uses TRBV2 and TRBJ2-3; 8 nucleotides match TRBD2. This CDR3 is built from 14 residues. Per germline, CDR1 SNHLY and CDR2 FYNNEI. This CDR3 reads CASSSAGGPEGQYF. The CDR3 DNA reads as TGTGCCAGCAGCTCTGCGGGAGGTCCCGAGGGGCAGTACTTT.

The genes are TRBV3-1 and TRBJ2-7; 8 bases are a match to TRBD2. Germline V CDR1 and CDR2: LGHDT, YNNKEL (reference sequence). The CDR3 contains 14 residues. V was clipped by 3 bases and J by 0 bases; unmatched bases: 1. The CDR3 spells CASSQRGDSYEQYF. The CDR3, as DNA: TGTGCCAGCAGCCAGCGGGGGGACTCCTACGAGCAGTACTTC.

The sample holds one count of this clonotype. This rearrangement joins TRBV2 to TRBJ2-3, with D possibly TRBD2 on 5 matching bases. The germline CDR1 and CDR2 sequences are SNHLY and FYNNEI. The CDR3 is 13 residues long. CDR3 in amino acids: CAGSGVGSDTQYF. The CDR3, as DNA: TGTGCTGGCAGCGGCGTAGGGTCAGATACGCAGTATTTT.

The chain links TRBV7-8 to TRBJ1-6; 7 nucleotides align to TRBD1. V dropped 3 bases and J dropped 13; count of bases not matched to a gene: 15. Germline-derived CDR1 and CDR2 are SGHVS and FQNEAQ. CDR3 length: 16 residues. CDR3 DNA: TGTGCCAGCAGCTTTCAGGCGGGCGGGACAGCCCTTCCCCTCCACTTT. Amino acids: CASSFQAGGTALPLHF.

This clonotype was recorded many times. CDR3 DNA sequence: TGTGCCAGCAGCGTAGGGAACATTCAGTACTTC. Protein: CASSVGNIQYF. The rearrangement joins TRBV9 to TRBJ2-4; D not resolved. Germline CDR1 is SGDLS and CDR2 is YYNGEE. V was clipped by 0 bases and J by 7 bases, with 2 bases between them. The CDR3 runs to 11 residues.

V gene TRBV9 combines with J gene TRBJ2-5, with D possibly TRBD1 on 6 matching bases. The CDR3 extends over 14 amino acids. The germline CDR1 and CDR2 sequences are SGDLS and YYNGEE. V was clipped by 3 bases and J by 14 bases, with 23 bases between them. The CDR3, as DNA: TGTGCCAGCAGCGGAGTGGACAGATACGCAGTATTTTACTTC. As protein: CASSGVDRYAVFYF.

This clonotype has a handful of counts. This chain joins TRBV7-6 and TRBJ1-6; D is unclear. V was cut by 1 base and J by 10 bases, with 8 bases left in between. The germline CDR1 and CDR2 sequences are SGHVS and FNYEAQ. CDR3 size: 13 residues. Written as DNA, the CDR3 is TGTGCCAGCAGCTTAGTTGGGGTCTCACCCCTCCACTTT. Residues: CASSLVGVSPLHF.

A note on this clonotype: Because it lacks the conserved phenylalanine or tryptophan at the end, this CDR3 is likely a read error. The DNA is omitted, as the CDR3 cannot be located on it reliably, and the CDR3 follows TCRdb's listing. The rearrangement uses TRBV7-8 and TRBJ2-3. Germline V gene sequence: CDR1 SGHVS, CDR2 FQNEAQ. The CDR3 is 13 residues long, counting both termini. CDR3 amino acids: CASSFDPADTALS.

V and J are TRBV11-2 and TRBJ2-7, with D tentatively TRBD1 or TRBD2 (5 bases each). The CDR3 has 14 residues. CDR1 SGHAT and CDR2 FQNNGV come from the germline V gene. V was clipped by 3 bases and J by 2 bases, with 11 bases between them. DNA for the CDR3: TGTGCCAGCAGCTTGGAGAGGGACGCCTACGAGCAGTACTTC. It codes for CASSLERDAYEQYF.